The clone carrying this T cell receptor (beta chain) was seen at least ten times. Its antigen is still unknown. In patients aged 18 to 65, hyperthyroidism was newly diagnosed, with duration under 2 months. Uncontrolled infection, other autoimmune disease, pregnancy or lactation excluded patients. TCR beta CDR3 regions were amplified from RNA. HTBI primers were used for first-round RT-PCR of the TCR CDR3. TCRdb recomputed calls from the multiplex PCR reads with MiXCR, one row per CDR3 protein. The table has hundreds of thousands of distinct CDR3 sequences, about 14% seen once. The data stem from a study of T cells in Graves' hyperthyroidism and ophthalmopathy. V gave up 6 bases and J gave up 8 bases, with 10 bases separating them. CDR3 length equals 12 residues. Broader study findings: Most expanded thyroid clonotypes above 0.001 also appeared in blood. Model predictions of ophthalmopathy came a median about 6.3 months before onset.

The receptor was derived from a woman aged 30 to 39 with Graves' hyperthyroidism. V gene TRBV12-3 or TRBV12-4 combines with J gene TRBJ2-2, with D perhaps assigned TRBD1 or TRBD2 (5 bases each). The specimen sequenced was blood. The DNA for the CDR3 is TGTGCCAGCAGGAGGGGAGATGGGGAGCTGTTTTTT. It is translated as CASRRGDGELFF.